This entry features one T cell receptor beta chain sequence. There are 14 residues in the CDR3. The V and J ends lost 4 bases and 7 bases respectively, with 17 bases between them. The germline V gene has CDR1 MDHEN and CDR2 SYDVKM. The data belong to a study of blood T cell repertoires in COVID-19. Study in general: The study drew acute and convalescent COVID-19 samples from the United States, Italy and Spain. Sources were T cells, B-cell-depleted T cells, or PBMCs; the material itself was cDNA or gDNA.

Sequenced by immunoSEQ multiplex PCR; TCRdb stores in-frame clones only, minus some. The table lists more than 200,000 clones, 85% to 90% of them singletons. The participants were between about 18 and 90 years old and came from roughly 24 US areas. Participants reported their clinical history, and cohort assignment relied on those reports. The receptor was isolated from a woman aged 25 to 39 who had recovered from COVID-19. The specimen was PBMCs or T cells enriched from blood (not recorded which). The V call is TRBV28, the J call TRBJ2-7, with D maybe TRBD2 (6 bases). CDR3: CASSWGGTLGEQYF. For the CDR3, the DNA is TGTGCCAGCAGTTGGGGAGGCACTTTAGGGGAGCAGTACTTC.